This T cell receptor beta chain stems from a study of cytomegalovirus exposure and HLA in healthy donors. J was trimmed by 10 bases and V by 3 bases; bases with no gene match: 8. The CDR3 sequence is 15 residues long. Germline CDR1 and CDR2: LNHNV and YYDKDF (reference sequence). The PCR employed 60 Vbeta primers together with 13 Jbeta primers. Produced via immunoSEQ multiplex PCR; TCRdb's table is partial and in-frame only. The table has some 150,000 clones, roughly 80% seen once. In the case of this clone: Its antigen is not known.

The study, taken as a whole, reports: In a later analysis, across HLA loci, associated TCR counts were highest for DRB1, lowest for HLA-C.

Material for sequencing was PBMCs. The source is a woman aged 45-60 years in good health and CMV-seronegative. The chain uses TRBV15 and TRBJ1-6; 8 bases map to TRBD1. The chain's CDR3 is CATSRDRQGNSPLHF. CDR3 DNA: TGTGCCACCAGCAGGGACAGACAGGGGAACTCACCCCTCCACTTT.